One and the same sample provided the 12 T cell receptor beta chains below, sequenced in a study of CD8 T cells in Susac syndrome. Roughly 0.45 to 1 ug RNA was reverse transcribed with random hexamers. Each CDR3 protein gets one entry after TCRdb re-called the immunoSEQ multiplex PCR reads with MiXCR. This table holds under 200,000 distinct CDR3 sequences, nearly 97% found once. Sample: CD4+ T cells from PBMCs. The receptor set was obtained from a human donor with Susac syndrome.

The V call is TRBV30, the J call TRBJ2-1, with D maybe TRBD2 (6 bases). Germline V gene lookup returns CDR1 GTSNPN and CDR2 SVGIG (reference sequence). The CDR3 consists of 15 residues. V gave up 4 bases and J gave up 7 bases, with 20 bases separating them. The CDR3 sequence is CAWTTDYSAGNEQFF. DNA for the CDR3: TGTGCCTGGACCACGGACTACTCGGCGGGGAATGAGCAGTTCTTC. Together with reference TRBV30 and TRBJ2-1, the CDR3 gives the full variable domain: SQTIHQWPATLVQPVGSPLSLECTVEGTSNPNLYWYRQAAGRGLQLLFYSVGIGQISSEVPQNLSASRPQDRQFILSSKKLLLSDSGFYLCAWTTDYSAGNEQFFGPGTRLTVL.

This chain joins TRBV7-9 and TRBJ1-2, with TRBD1 matching 8 bases. This CDR3 is 14 amino acids long. Unmatched junction bases numbered 4, after V lost 3 bases and J lost 4 bases. Per the germline V gene, CDR1 is SEHNR and CDR2 is FQNEAQ (reference sequence). CDR3 sequence reads: CASSFGTGGYGYTF. The CDR3 coding sequence is TGTGCCAGCAGCTTCGGGACAGGTGGCTATGGCTACACCTTC.

V and J are TRBV18 and TRBJ1-1; TRBD1 matches at 7 bases. Per germline, CDR1 KGHSH and CDR2 LQKENI. Trimming cost V 3 bases and J 4 bases; bases outside gene matches: 5. There are 14 residues in the CDR3. The DNA of the CDR3 is TGTGCCAGCTCACCTGTTCAGGGGGTCACTGAAGCTTTCTTT. It specifies CASSPVQGVTEAFF.

V is TRBV29-1 and J is TRBJ2-3; 8 nucleotides align to TRBD2. CDR1 and CDR2 (germline): SQVTM, ANQGSEA. V was pared by 7 bases and J by 2 bases, with 11 bases of the junction left unmatched. This CDR3 is built from 15 residues. CDR3 coding DNA: TGCAGCGGGACCGGGGGGGAAAGGGCCACAGATACGCAGTATTTT. It yields the protein CSGTGGERATDTQYF.

A note on this clonotype: The junction and the germline gene differ at one end; a read error may be behind it. The rearrangement joins TRBV5-1 to TRBJ2-3; 7 bases agree with TRBD2. The CDR3 covers 11 residues. Germline assignment: CDR1 SGHRS and CDR2 YFSETQ. The CDR3 reads CASSGGDGAGF. The CDR3, as DNA: TGCGCCAGCAGCGGGGGGGACGGGGCTGGATTT.

The genes are TRBV12-3 or TRBV12-4 and TRBJ1-5, with TRBD1 as a possible D gene (6 bases). With 7 bases removed from V and 3 bases from J, the gap between germline ends came to 19 bases. The CDR3 covers 16 residues. The CDR3 region has the DNA TGTGCCAGCACCCTTCCCAGGGACACTTCCAATCAGCCCCAGCATTTT. Its translation is CASTLPRDTSNQPQHF.

The chain uses TRBV27 and TRBJ1-1; TRBD1 matches at 7 bases. Germline loops: CDR1 MNHEY, CDR2 SMNVEV (reference sequence). After removal of 4 bases from V and 4 bases from J, the junction contained 9 bases not matched to a gene. The CDR3 totals 15 residues. In nucleotides, the CDR3 is TGTGCCAGCAGTTGGGGGAGGACAGGAGGCACTGAAGCTTTCTTT. Protein: CASSWGRTGGTEAFF.

The chain combines TRBV5-1 with TRBJ1-1; tentative D call: TRBD1 (5 bases). This CDR3 comprises 16 residues. V was clipped by 0 bases and J by 0 bases, with 12 bases between them. Per the germline V gene, CDR1 is SGHRS and CDR2 is YFSETQ. The DNA of the CDR3 is TGCGCCAGCAGCTTGGATGGGGGGATTATGAACACTGAAGCTTTCTTT. This sequence encodes CASSLDGGIMNTEAFF.

V usage is TRBV3-1 and J usage is TRBJ2-3; TRBD1 matches 7 bases. The V segment lost 4 bases and the J segment 6 bases; nucleotides outside the gene matches: 7. The CDR3 is 14 residues long. The germline V gene has CDR1 LGHDT and CDR2 YNNKEL (reference sequence). CDR3 nucleotide sequence: TGTGCCAGCAGCCCAGGGGGAGTTAGGGATACGCAGTATTTT. Protein sequence: CASSPGGVRDTQYF.

The V gene is TRBV12-3 or TRBV12-4, the J gene TRBJ2-7; a weak D match, TRBD1 (5 bases). CDR3 length: 12 residues. V was cut by 3 bases and J by 4 bases, with 7 bases left in between. As DNA, the CDR3 is TGTGCCAGCAGTTTGGGGCGATACGAGCAGTACTTC. Amino acid sequence: CASSLGRYEQYF.

This chain connects TRBV30 to TRBJ2-5; TRBD1 aligns across 8 bases. CDR3 length equals 16 residues. The germline CDR1 and CDR2 sequences are GTSNPN and SVGIG (reference sequence). Trimming took 3 bases from V and 3 from J; bases not matched to a gene: 12. CDR3 loop: CAWSHGQGGLKETQYF. The CDR3 DNA reads as TGTGCCTGGAGCCACGGACAGGGCGGACTCAAAGAGACCCAGTACTTC.

The chain uses TRBV6-5 and TRBJ1-6; 7 bases map to TRBD1. Germline CDR1 is MNHEY and CDR2 is SVGAGI. There are 14 residues in the CDR3. With 5 bases clipped from V and 7 bases from J, the junction kept 5 bases outside the gene matches. The CDR3 spells CASSQTGLNSPLHF. The CDR3 nucleotides are TGTGCCAGCAGTCAGACAGGGCTGAATTCACCCCTCCACTTT.